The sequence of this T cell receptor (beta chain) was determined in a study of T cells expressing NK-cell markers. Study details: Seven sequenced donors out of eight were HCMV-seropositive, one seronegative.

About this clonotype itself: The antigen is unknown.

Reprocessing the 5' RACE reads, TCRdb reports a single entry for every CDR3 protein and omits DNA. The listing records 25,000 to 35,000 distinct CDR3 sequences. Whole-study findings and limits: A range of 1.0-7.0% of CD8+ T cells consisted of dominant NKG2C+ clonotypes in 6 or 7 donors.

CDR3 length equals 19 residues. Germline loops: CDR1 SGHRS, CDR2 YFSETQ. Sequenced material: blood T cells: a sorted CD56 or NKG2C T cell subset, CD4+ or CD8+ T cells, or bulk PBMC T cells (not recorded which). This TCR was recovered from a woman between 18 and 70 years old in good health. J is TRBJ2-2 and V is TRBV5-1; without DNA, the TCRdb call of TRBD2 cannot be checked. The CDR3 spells CASSSGLAGGSANTGELFF. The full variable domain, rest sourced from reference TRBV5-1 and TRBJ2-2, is KAGVTQTPRYLIKTRGQQVTLSCSPISGHRSVSWYQQTPGQGLQFLFEYFSETQRNKGNFPGRFSGRQFSNSRSEMNVSTLELGDSALYLCASSSGLAGGSANTGELFFGEGSRLTVL.